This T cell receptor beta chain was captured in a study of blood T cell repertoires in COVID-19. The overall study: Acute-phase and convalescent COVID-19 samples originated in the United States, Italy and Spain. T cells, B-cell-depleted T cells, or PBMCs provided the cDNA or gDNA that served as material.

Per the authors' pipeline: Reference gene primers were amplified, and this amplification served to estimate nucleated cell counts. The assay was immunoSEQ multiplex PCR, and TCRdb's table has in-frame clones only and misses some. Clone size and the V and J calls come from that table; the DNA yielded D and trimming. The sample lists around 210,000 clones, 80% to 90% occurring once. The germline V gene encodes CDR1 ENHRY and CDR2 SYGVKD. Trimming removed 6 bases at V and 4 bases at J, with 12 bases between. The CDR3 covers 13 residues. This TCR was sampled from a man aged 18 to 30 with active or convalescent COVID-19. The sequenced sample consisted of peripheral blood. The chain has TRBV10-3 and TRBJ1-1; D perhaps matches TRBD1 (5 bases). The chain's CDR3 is CAISPTGGTEAFF. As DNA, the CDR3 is TGTGCCATCAGCCCCACGGGGGGCACTGAAGCTTTCTTT.